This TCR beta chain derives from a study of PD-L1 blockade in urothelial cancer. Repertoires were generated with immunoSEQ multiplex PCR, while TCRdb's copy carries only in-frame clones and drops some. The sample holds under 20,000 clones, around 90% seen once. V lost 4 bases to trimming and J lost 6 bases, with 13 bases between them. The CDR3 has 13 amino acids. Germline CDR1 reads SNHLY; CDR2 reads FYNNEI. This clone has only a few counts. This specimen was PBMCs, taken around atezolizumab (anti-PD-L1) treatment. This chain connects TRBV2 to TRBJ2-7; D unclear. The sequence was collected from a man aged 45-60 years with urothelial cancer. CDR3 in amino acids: CASSGDWSSEQYF. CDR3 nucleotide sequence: TGTGCCAGCAGTGGCGACTGGTCTAGCGAGCAGTACTTC.